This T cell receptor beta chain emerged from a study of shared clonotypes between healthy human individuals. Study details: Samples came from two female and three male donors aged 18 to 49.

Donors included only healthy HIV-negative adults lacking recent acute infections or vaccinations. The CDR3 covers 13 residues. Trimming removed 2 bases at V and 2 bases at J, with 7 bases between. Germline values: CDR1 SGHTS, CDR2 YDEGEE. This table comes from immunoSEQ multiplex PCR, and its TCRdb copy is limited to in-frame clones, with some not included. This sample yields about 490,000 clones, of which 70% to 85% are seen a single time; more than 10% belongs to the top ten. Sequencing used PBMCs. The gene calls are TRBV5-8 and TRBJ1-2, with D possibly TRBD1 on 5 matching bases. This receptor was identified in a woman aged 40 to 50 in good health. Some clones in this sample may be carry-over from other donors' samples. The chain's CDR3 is CASSFGGNYGYTF. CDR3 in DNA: TGTGCCAGCAGCTTTGGGGGGAACTATGGCTACACCTTC.